One sample yielded the 18 T cell receptor beta chains listed below, sequenced in a study of vaccination effects on CD4 cells after COVID-19. The repertoire was sequenced with immunoSEQ multiplex PCR; TCRdb's copy has only in-frame clones and lacks some. The data show fewer than 75,000 clones, with nearly 80% seen just once and 3.5% to 5.5% held by the top ten. Upon completion of about ten days in culture, CD4+ T cells were isolated. Subjects were given two BNT162b2 or mRNA-1273 vaccine doses. Their antigens remain unidentified. Sequencing used CD4+ T cells from PBMCs cultured without peptide, obtained after COVID-19 vaccination. The receptors originated from a human donor who received a COVID-19 vaccine.

The chain's CDR3 is CASSPGQGAAEAFF. In DNA form, the CDR3 reads TGTGCCAGCTCACCGGGACAGGGGGCAGCTGAAGCTTTCTTT. The chain carries TRBV18 and TRBJ1-1; 12 bases line up with TRBD1. Trimming removed 3 bases from V and 6 bases from J; junction bases left unmatched: 2. Germline-derived CDR1 and CDR2 are KGHSH and LQKENI. The length of the CDR3 is 14 residues. The full variable domain, completed using reference TRBV18 and TRBJ1-1, is NAGVMQNPRHLVRRRGQEARLRCSPMKGHSHVYWYRQLPEEGLKFMVYLQKENIIDESGMPKERFSAEFPKEGPSILRIQQVVRGDSAAYFCASSPGQGAAEAFFGQGTRLTVV.

The gene calls are TRBV6-5 and TRBJ1-1, with a possible D match to TRBD1 (5 bases). This CDR3 has 14 residues. Germline lookup yields CDR1 MNHEY and CDR2 SVGAGI. V dropped 0 bases and J dropped 5 bases, with 10 bases sitting between them. CDR3: CASSYSIGATEAFF. CDR3 sequence (DNA): TGTGCCAGCAGTTACTCGATAGGGGCGACTGAAGCTTTCTTT.

The gene calls are TRBV19 and TRBJ1-1; possible D gene TRBD1, 6 bases. The CDR3 sequence is 15 residues long. The germline gives CDR1 LNHDA, CDR2 SQIVND (reference sequence). The ends were cut back, 1 base at V and 4 bases at J, with 13 bases in the middle. The CDR3 loop reads CASSIGGGWSTEAFF. CDR3 DNA: TGTGCCAGTAGTATAGGGGGGGGCTGGAGCACTGAAGCTTTCTTT. Full variable domain (rest looked up from reference TRBV19 and TRBJ1-1): DGGITQSPKYLFRKEGQNVTLSCEQNLNHDAMYWYRQDPGQGLRLIYYSQIVNDFQKGDIAEGYSVSREKKESFPLTVTSAQKNPTAFYLCASSIGGGWSTEAFFGQGTRLTVV.

The chain uses TRBV6-5 and TRBJ1-6; D is unclear. With 6 bases removed from V and 3 bases from J, the gap between germline ends came to 9 bases. The CDR3 spans 14 residues. Looked up from germline, CDR1 is MNHEY and CDR2 is SVGAGI. The CDR3: CASRGQIYNSPLHF. In DNA, the CDR3 is TGTGCCAGCAGGGGTCAGATCTATAATTCACCCCTCCACTTT.

The chain uses TRBV5-4 and TRBJ2-2; D uncertain. The length of the CDR3 is 16 residues. Trimming took 0 bases from V and 4 from J, leaving 13 bases between them. CDR1 is SGHNT and CDR2 is YYREEE in the germline V gene (reference sequence). CDR3 DNA: TGTGCCAGCAGCTTGGTACGCACTACAATCACCGGGGAGCTGTTTTTT. It encodes CASSLVRTTITGELFF.

V and J are TRBV18 and TRBJ1-5; D possibly corresponds to TRBD1 (5 bases). The CDR3 has 15 amino acids. The V gene's germline CDR1 is KGHSH and CDR2 LQKENI. With 4 bases removed from V and 3 bases from J, the gap between germline ends came to 13 bases. The CDR3 DNA is TGTGCCAGCTCACGGGGGACGGACCTCAATCAGCCCCAGCATTTT. This sequence encodes CASSRGTDLNQPQHF.

This clone was detected a few times. The V call is TRBV28, the J call TRBJ1-2; D possibly corresponds to TRBD1 (6 bases). The CDR3 is 13 residues long. V lost 5 bases to trimming and J lost 0 bases, with 7 bases between them. Germline-derived CDR1 and CDR2 are MDHEN and SYDVKM. CDR3 coding DNA: TGTGCCAGCAGTGGGGACACTAACTATGGCTACACCTTC. This codes for CASSGDTNYGYTF.

The CDR3 sequence is CASSLPSGPLHF. CDR3 bases: TGTGCCAGCAGCTTACCCAGCGGACCCCTCCACTTT. The rearrangement joins TRBV5-6 to TRBJ1-6; D gene ambiguous. Germline-derived CDR1 and CDR2 are SGHDT and YYEEEE. V lost 2 bases and J 12 bases, leaving 9 bases between the germline ends. There are 12 residues in the CDR3.

In its sample, this clone was seen once. The gene calls are TRBV5-8 and TRBJ2-7; 11 bases are a match to TRBD2. This CDR3 region has 18 residues. Germline values: CDR1 SGHTS, CDR2 YDEGEE. J lost 4 bases, V lost 2 bases, and 14 bases had no gene match. The CDR3 protein is CASSFEWGPSGRSYEQYF. The DNA for the CDR3 is TGTGCCAGCAGCTTCGAGTGGGGGCCTAGCGGGAGGAGTTACGAGCAGTACTTC.

V usage is TRBV6-2 or TRBV6-3 and J usage is TRBJ1-1; D perhaps matches TRBD1 (5 bases). Between the trimmed V and J ends, which lost 2 bases and 1 base, there was a span of 5 bases. Germline V gene sequence: CDR1 MNHEY, CDR2 SVGEGT. CDR3 length: 13 residues. The CDR3 region is CASSYGQNTEAFF. As DNA, the CDR3 is TGTGCCAGCAGTTACGGACAGAACACTGAAGCTTTCTTT.

The DNA of the CDR3 is TGTGCCTGGAGTACACCCAGGGAAGCTTTCTTT. Its translation: CAWSTPREAFF. The chain joins TRBV30 to TRBJ1-1; D uncertain. Germline V lookup: CDR1 GTSNPN, CDR2 SVGIG (reference sequence). V lost 2 bases and J lost 8, with 9 bases in between. The CDR3 sequence is 11 residues long. Using reference TRBV30 and TRBJ1-1 for the parts outside the CDR3, the full variable domain is SQTIHQWPATLVQPVGSPLSLECTVEGTSNPNLYWYRQAAGRGLQLLFYSVGIGQISSEVPQNLSASRPQDRQFILSSKKLLLSDSGFYLCAWSTPREAFFGQGTRLTVV.

The chain uses TRBV2 and TRBJ2-7; 9 bases agree with TRBD1. Germline trimming cut 1 base from V and 2 bases from J; bases unmatched to any gene: 3. CDR3 length equals 15 residues. From germline, CDR1 is SNHLY and CDR2 FYNNEI. The chain's CDR3 is CASSEDRGPPYEQYF. CDR3 nucleotides: TGTGCCAGCAGTGAAGACAGGGGGCCCCCCTACGAGCAGTACTTC.

This rearrangement joins TRBV2 to TRBJ2-5; 7 bases align to TRBD2. This CDR3 is 18 amino acids long. The germline gives CDR1 SNHLY, CDR2 FYNNEI. V trimming: 4 bases; J trimming: 4 bases; junction bases outside the gene matches: 18. As DNA, the CDR3 is TGTGCCAGCAGTGGTGTTTGGAGCAGCGGGACCTCCTTAGAGACCCAGTACTTC. Encoded protein: CASSGVWSSGTSLETQYF.

This clone was counted once. V is TRBV28 and J is TRBJ1-4; D is undetermined. Germline V gene lookup returns CDR1 MDHEN and CDR2 SYDVKM. V was shortened by 5 bases and J by 14 bases, with 12 bases between the two germline ends. CDR3 length: 11 residues. The CDR3 reads CASSLSRRLFF. In DNA, the CDR3 is TGTGCCAGCAGTCTGAGTCGCCGTCTGTTTTTT.

This clone was observed once. The chain recombines TRBV7-2 with TRBJ2-7; 9 positions agree with TRBD1. Germline CDR1 SGHTA, CDR2 FQGNSA. The ends lost 3 bases at V and 3 bases at J; junction bases unmatched: 0. This CDR3 has 13 residues. In DNA form, the CDR3 reads TGTGCCAGCAGCTTGACAGGGGGCTACGAGCAGTACTTC. This translates into CASSLTGGYEQYF.

The DNA of the CDR3 is TGTGCCAGCAGTTTTAACGAGCAGTACTTC. Its translation: CASSFNEQYF. This chain joins TRBV12-3 or TRBV12-4 and TRBJ2-7, with unresolved D. Trimming shortened V by 3 bases and J by 5 bases, and 2 bases separated the two germline ends. This CDR3 region has 10 residues.

This clone has only one observation. CDR3 in amino acids: CASSLSGRREQYF. The CDR3 coding sequence is TGTGCCAGCAGTTTGTCAGGGAGGAGGGAGCAGTACTTC. The chain recombines TRBV28 with TRBJ2-7, with D possibly matching TRBD2 (6 bases). The CDR3 has 13 residues. With 3 bases removed from V and 7 bases from J, the gap between germline ends came to 13 bases. CDR1 MDHEN and CDR2 SYDVKM come from the germline V gene.

This chain connects TRBV20-1 to TRBJ2-7; 11 nucleotides agree with TRBD2. The CDR3 runs 15 residues. Germline V gene sequence: CDR1 DFQATT, CDR2 SNEGSKA (reference sequence). Losses at the gene ends were 3 bases for V and 3 bases for J; bases not matched to a gene: 7. The CDR3 region is CSASPIAGGDYEQYF. The CDR3, as DNA: TGCAGTGCTAGTCCTATAGCGGGGGGGGACTACGAGCAGTACTTC.